A selection of T cell receptor beta chains follows, all from one sample in a study of cytomegalovirus exposure and HLA in healthy donors. Assay: immunoSEQ multiplex PCR; the TCRdb copy retains only in-frame clones and omits some. In the table there are fewer than 200,000 clones, over 60% of which are singletons. Material: PBMCs. Receptors were obtained from a girl aged 10-17 years in good health and CMV-seronegative. Both conserved end residues are trimmed from each CDR3. Each record gives: clone size, J gene, D gene, V gene, CDR3 protein. The D gene is left open where the match is weak. Some rows mark clone size as missing; the rest say once, few, many or name a class of expanded clone.

clone size: .
J gene: TRBJ1-1
D gene: TRBD1
V gene: TRBV6-5
CDR3 protein: ASSWGQADTEAF

clone size: once
J gene: TRBJ2-7
D gene: .
V gene: TRBV2
CDR3 protein: ASSEAEGGDAYEQY

clone size: once
J gene: TRBJ1-2
D gene: TRBD1
V gene: TRBV28
CDR3 protein: ASNYPRDRGGYGYT

clone size: once
J gene: TRBJ2-1
D gene: .
V gene: TRBV7-9
CDR3 protein: ASRPTGIDEQF

clone size: .
J gene: TRBJ2-2
D gene: TRBD2
V gene: TRBV27
CDR3 protein: ASSQNLAGGRVGELF

clone size: .
J gene: TRBJ2-6
D gene: .
V gene: TRBV6-6
CDR3 protein: ATSLTAGSGANVLT

clone size: .
J gene: TRBJ2-3
D gene: .
V gene: TRBV27
CDR3 protein: ASSLTWTVTDTQY

clone size: .
J gene: TRBJ2-1
D gene: TRBD2
V gene: TRBV5-1
CDR3 protein: ASSELTSGVPHEQF

clone size: .
J gene: TRBJ2-5
D gene: TRBD2
V gene: TRBV5-6
CDR3 protein: ASSPADLAGEETQY

clone size: .
J gene: TRBJ1-1
D gene: .
V gene: TRBV4-1
CDR3 protein: ASTTNKLQGGAF

clone size: .
J gene: TRBJ2-1
D gene: .
V gene: TRBV28
CDR3 protein: ASMLEALREQF

clone size: .
J gene: TRBJ1-3
D gene: TRBD1
V gene: TRBV30
CDR3 protein: AWSVRGQASGNTIY

clone size: .
J gene: TRBJ1-1
D gene: .
V gene: TRBV5-5
CDR3 protein: ASSSLDSLNTEAF

clone size: .
J gene: TRBJ2-1
D gene: TRBD2
V gene: TRBV6-1
CDR3 protein: ASSEAVLAGVEDEQF

clone size: .
J gene: TRBJ2-7
D gene: .
V gene: TRBV5-6
CDR3 protein: ASSSNYEQY

clone size: .
J gene: TRBJ1-1
D gene: .
V gene: TRBV29-1
CDR3 protein: SVEEAGIGTEAF

clone size: .
J gene: TRBJ1-1
D gene: .
V gene: TRBV19
CDR3 protein: ASSMKRDTEAF

clone size: once
J gene: TRBJ1-2
D gene: .
V gene: TRBV9
CDR3 protein: ASSLNSLFYGYT